This T cell receptor (beta chain) appears in the sequencing data of a study of control samples from healthy donors and cancer patients. The count of this clone is one. The V end lost 0 bases, the J end lost 5 bases, and 11 bases lay between the germline ends. Germline V gene lookup returns CDR1 SGDLS and CDR2 YYNGEE. The CDR3 sequence is 14 residues long. Produced via immunoSEQ multiplex PCR; TCRdb's table is partial and in-frame only. Among around 95,000 clones listed, 87% were seen once. This sequence was found in a woman in her fifties or sixties in good health. The rearrangement links TRBV9 to TRBJ1-2; D remains unclear. Sequenced material: blood. CDR3 loop: CASSVEASPYGYTF. The CDR3, as DNA: TGTGCCAGCAGCGTAGAGGCATCTCCTTATGGCTACACCTTC.